This TCR beta chain appears in the sequencing data of a study of blood T cell repertoires in COVID-19. CDR3 length equals 15 residues. J lost 2 bases, V lost 4 bases, and 6 bases had no gene match. Germline V gene lookup returns CDR1 LGHDT and CDR2 YNNKEL (reference sequence). Clones were read by immunoSEQ multiplex PCR, and TCRdb kept only the in-frame ones, dropping some. This table holds 400,000 or so clones, 80% to 90% found once. This clonotype originated in a man in his forties in a cohort exposed to, infected with or recovered from COVID-19 (not recorded which). The chain couples TRBV3-1 (or the pseudogene TRBV3-2) to TRBJ2-7; 9 bases line up with TRBD1. Material for sequencing was PBMCs or T cells enriched from blood (not recorded which). Here the CDR3 DNA reads TGTGCCAGCAGCCCAGGGACAGGGCCCACCTACGAGCAGTACTTC. It translates to CASSPGTGPTYEQYF.